A selection of T cell receptor beta chains follows, all from one sample in a study of T cell responses to AZD1222 COVID-19 vaccine. The assay was immunoSEQ multiplex PCR, and TCRdb's table has in-frame clones only and misses some. The profile shows 110,000 to 150,000 clones, under 95% of them singletons. Source: peripheral blood, taken on day 0 of AZD1222 vaccination. Receptor source: an adult in good health. Each CDR3 is given with its conserved first and last residue. The D gene is left open where the match is weak. Clone size appears in some rows only: once, few, many, or a class for an expanded clone.

j_gene	abundance	d_gene	v_gene	CDR3aa
TRBJ2-1	.	TRBD2	TRBV28	CAALAGGRYEQFF
TRBJ2-7	.	.	TRBV7-2	CASSLSVAYEQYF
TRBJ2-1	.	TRBD2	TRBV27	CASSSYSGGAYNEQFF
TRBJ1-2	.	.	TRBV6-6	CASSYSMDSQIYGYTF
TRBJ2-1	.	TRBD2	TRBV29-1	CSVRGLDEQFF
TRBJ1-2	.	.	TRBV6-2/TRBV6-3	CASSTLTGNYGYTF
TRBJ1-2	.	.	TRBV4-3	CASSQDLNYGYTF
TRBJ2-2	.	.	TRBV19	CASSARFRTLTGELFF
TRBJ1-1	.	TRBD1	TRBV19	CASSDRGTTEAFF
TRBJ1-2	.	.	TRBV28	CASSFLPGARYGYTF
TRBJ1-2	once	.	TRBV5-1	CASSADGSYGYTF
TRBJ2-2	.	.	TRBV30	CAWRRGPDGVGELFF
TRBJ2-3	once	TRBD2	TRBV11-2	CASSSGLALTDTQYF
TRBJ1-3	.	.	TRBV9	CASSAFTGKGNTIYF
TRBJ1-5	.	TRBD1	TRBV2	CASSGARDRGNQPQHF
TRBJ2-7	once	.	TRBV6-6	CASTDRTYEQYF
TRBJ1-6	few	.	TRBV7-9	CASSLDRGSGSPLHF
TRBJ1-4	.	.	TRBV6-6	CASSYSRQGNEKLFF
TRBJ1-2	.	TRBD1	TRBV12-3/TRBV12-4	CASSRDSPYGYTF
TRBJ1-5	.	.	TRBV6-6	CASSYPTGTGNQPQHF
TRBJ1-1	.	.	TRBV3-1/TRBV3-2	CASSQGGRPGTEAFF
TRBJ2-3	.	.	TRBV4-3	CASSQDLGGGPADTQYF
TRBJ1-1	.	.	TRBV10-3	CAITTAPGGSEAFF
TRBJ1-1	.	.	TRBV7-2	CASSLISGMNTEAFF
TRBJ1-6	.	TRBD1	TRBV19	CASTLQGAGSPLHF
TRBJ2-1	.	TRBD1	TRBV4-2	CASSQVTGGNYNEQFF
TRBJ2-2	.	TRBD1	TRBV7-6	CASSSMTGFTGELFF
TRBJ2-7	.	.	TRBV6-5	CASNSGRGYEQYF
TRBJ1-5	.	TRBD1	TRBV7-2	CASSLETGNNQPQHF
TRBJ2-7	once	.	TRBV3-1/TRBV3-2	CASSQGVAGFSYEQYF
TRBJ1-1	.	.	TRBV18	CASSVSGDTEAFF
TRBJ1-5	once	TRBD1	TRBV28	CASGTAYSNQPQHF
TRBJ2-7	.	.	TRBV11-2	CASSFRGLGSF
TRBJ2-7	.	.	TRBV5-5	CASSLSRGLEQYF
TRBJ1-1	.	TRBD1	TRBV10-1	CASSGSTGVNTEAFF
TRBJ1-1	.	TRBD1	TRBV5-1	CASSSSGGTEAFF
TRBJ1-2	.	.	TRBV7-8	CASSLSRGNYGYTF
TRBJ1-5	once	.	TRBV5-1	CASSPGDTRSGNQPQHF
TRBJ1-6	.	TRBD1	TRBV27	CASRGTGPANSPLHF